This passage covers 10 T cell receptor beta chains from one sample sequenced in a study of cytomegalovirus exposure and HLA in healthy donors. 60 Vbeta and 13 Jbeta primers were used in PCR. The table came from immunoSEQ multiplex PCR; TCRdb's copy has only in-frame clones and leaves some out. The table shows some 130,000 clones, with roughly 85% occurring only once. The sequenced material came from PBMCs. The receptors stem from a man aged 40-49 years in good health and CMV-seropositive.

This chain joins TRBV7-2 and TRBJ1-2; TRBD1 agrees at 9 bases. Germline-derived CDR1 and CDR2 are SGHTA and FQGNSA. Germline trimming cut 1 base from V and 5 bases from J; bases unmatched to any gene: 5. The CDR3 length is 15 residues. CDR3 sequence: CASSLEGQGGYGYTF. The CDR3 DNA reads as TGTGCCAGCAGCTTAGAGGGACAGGGAGGGTATGGCTACACCTTC.

Only a few counts were recorded for this clone. J is TRBJ2-5 and V is TRBV1; no check of the table's D call, TRBD2, against the DNA was made. TRBV1 is noted as a pseudogene. There are 15 residues in the CDR3. The CDR3 DNA is TGCACCAGCAGCCGGGCCTATGGGGGGAGAGAGACCCAGTACTTC. Translating it yields CTSSRAYGGRETQYF.

J is TRBJ1-1 and V is TRBV6-5, with D perhaps matching TRBD1 (5 bases). Trimming left V 5 bases short and J 12 bases short, with 16 bases between. The CDR3 runs to 12 residues. The V gene's germline CDR1 is MNHEY and CDR2 SVGAGI. DNA for the CDR3: TGTGCCAGCAGTCCCTTGTCAGGGATGACTTTCTTT. Encoded protein: CASSPLSGMTFF.

The count of this clone is one. The CDR3 protein is CASKGQGEYEQYF. CDR3 DNA sequence: TGTGCCAGTAAGGGGCAGGGGGAGTACGAGCAGTACTTC. V is TRBV19 and J is TRBJ2-7; 7 bases match TRBD1. V shed 7 bases and J 4 bases; nucleotides not matched to a gene: 7. CDR1 is LNHDA, CDR2 SQIVND, per germline (reference sequence). CDR3 length: 13 residues.

The V call is TRBV27, the J call TRBJ2-1; TRBD2 matches at 11 bases. Germline V gives CDR1 MNHEY, CDR2 SMNVEV (reference sequence). Unmatched junction bases numbered 12, after V lost 3 bases and J lost 8 bases. The CDR3 sequence is 17 residues long. The CDR3 here is CASSFSGRAEGFHEQFF. CDR3 bases: TGTGCCAGCAGTTTTAGCGGGAGGGCCGAGGGTTTCCATGAGCAGTTCTTC.

The table lists this clone with a few counts. The chain joins TRBV9 to TRBJ2-6, with unresolved D. The V end lost 7 bases, the J end lost 0 bases, and 8 bases lay between the germline ends. The CDR3 sequence is 14 residues long. CDR1 is SGDLS, CDR2 YYNGEE, per germline. Here the CDR3 DNA reads TGTGCCAGCGCGTTCGGCTCTGGGGCCAACGTCCTGACTTTC. Its translation: CASAFGSGANVLTF.

The V call is TRBV25-1, the J call TRBJ2-6; weak D call: TRBD1 (6 bases). The CDR3 is 16 residues long. V was pared by 6 bases and J by 1 base, with 13 bases between. The germline V gene has CDR1 MGHDK and CDR2 SYGVNS. The CDR3 DNA is TGTGCCAGCAGCAGGGGTTTTCTATCTGGGGCCAACGTCCTGACTTTC. Translating it yields CASSRGFLSGANVLTF. Full variable domain (outside the CDR3, taken from reference TRBV25-1 and TRBJ2-6): EADIYQTPRYLVIGTGKKITLECSQTMGHDKMYWYQQDPGMELHLIHYSYGVNSTEKGDLSSESTVSRIRTEHFPLTLESARPSHTSQYLCASSRGFLSGANVLTFGAGSRLTVL.

The chain uses TRBV7-9 and TRBJ2-5; possibly TRBD2 for D (6 bases). There are 17 residues in the CDR3. Germline-derived CDR1 and CDR2 are SEHNR and FQNEAQ (reference sequence). With 2 bases removed from V and 2 bases from J, the gap between germline ends came to 18 bases. In nucleotides, the CDR3 is TGTGCCAGCAGCTTAAATCTGGGCAGACTAGTGCAAGAGACCCAGTACTTC. It translates to CASSLNLGRLVQETQYF.

This clone has a single count. CDR3 nucleotide sequence: TGTGCCAGTAGTTCCGCGTCCGTAGCCAAAAACATTCAGTACTTC. Its translation: CASSSASVAKNIQYF. V usage is TRBV19 and J usage is TRBJ2-4; no clear D. Germline V gene lookup returns CDR1 LNHDA and CDR2 SQIVND (reference sequence). Trimming took off 5 bases at V and 0 bases at J, with 11 bases between the two ends. The CDR3 spans 15 residues.

The CDR3 nucleotides read TGTGCCAGCAGCGCGTCCCTAGGCAACGAGCAGTACTTC. Translating gives CASSASLGNEQYF. The chain uses TRBV7-6 and TRBJ2-5; D gene ambiguous. The end of the DNA aligns better with TRBJ2-7, so the J call may be wrong. Germline values: CDR1 SGHVS, CDR2 FNYEAQ. This CDR3 comprises 13 residues.